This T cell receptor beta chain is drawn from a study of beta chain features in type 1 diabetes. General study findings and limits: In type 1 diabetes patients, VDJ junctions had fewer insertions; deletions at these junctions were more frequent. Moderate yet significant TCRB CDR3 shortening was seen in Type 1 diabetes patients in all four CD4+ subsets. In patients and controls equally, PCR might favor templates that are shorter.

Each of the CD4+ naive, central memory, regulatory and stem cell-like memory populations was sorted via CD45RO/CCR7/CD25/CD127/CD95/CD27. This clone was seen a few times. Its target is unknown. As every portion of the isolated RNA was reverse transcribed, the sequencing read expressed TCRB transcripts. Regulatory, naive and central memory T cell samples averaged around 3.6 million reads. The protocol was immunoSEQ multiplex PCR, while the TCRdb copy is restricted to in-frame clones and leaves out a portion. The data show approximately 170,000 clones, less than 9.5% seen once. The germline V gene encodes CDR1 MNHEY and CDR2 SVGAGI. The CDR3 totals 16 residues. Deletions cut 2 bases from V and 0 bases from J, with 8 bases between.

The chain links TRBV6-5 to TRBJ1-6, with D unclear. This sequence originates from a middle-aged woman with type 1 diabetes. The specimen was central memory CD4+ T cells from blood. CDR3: CASSYQTSSYNSPLHF. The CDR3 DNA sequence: TGTGCCAGCAGTTACCAAACGAGCTCCTATAATTCACCCCTCCACTTT.